This T cell receptor beta chain was identified during a study of blood T cells in healthy people across ages. Overall study results and limits: The donors' CMV status was not determined, possibly confounding changes in expanded clonotypes.

The authors ran a second PCR of roughly 6 to 11 cycles using a sample-barcoded 5' primer and a J-beta primer mix. Each CDR3 protein is one row after TCRdb ran MiXCR on the 5' RACE reads. The table lists roughly 2 million distinct CDR3 sequences, less than 50% of them singletons. Of note for this clonotype: What it binds is not known.

The CDR3 covers 16 residues. Looked up from germline, CDR1 is MNHEY and CDR2 is SVGEGT. The V gene end was trimmed by 6 bases and the J gene end by 3 bases; junction bases not matched to a gene: 12. Sequencing input: blood. The chain links TRBV6-2 or TRBV6-3 to TRBJ2-7, with TRBD2 identical over 9 bases. This receptor was obtained from a woman in her thirties or forties in good health. The CDR3 DNA reads as TGTGCCAGCAGCTCCCCAATAGCGGGGGCCTACTACGAGCAGTACTTC. It specifies CASSSPIAGAYYEQYF.